The entry below describes one T cell receptor beta chain. Its target antigen remains unknown. Base quality data are lacking; no much larger clone is found one base away. The collaborating institutions used their own protocols to collect whole blood in K2EDTA tubes. Collaborator samples were shipped for TCRbeta analysis as frozen whole blood, isolated PBMCs, or DNA extracted from either sample type. V is clipped by 3 bases and J by 16 bases, and the sequence between their germline boundaries is 28 bases long. CDR1 is given as DFQATT and CDR2 as SNEGSKA, both from the germline V gene (reference sequence). Measured from the cysteine to the phenylalanine, the CDR3 is 15 residues long. CDR3 DNA only is kept here, 45 bases in frame from base 1. This specimen belongs to a study of blood T cell repertoires in COVID-19 (dated by TCRdb to 2020 to 2022). Regarding the study in general: Samples covering the acute and convalescent phases of COVID-19 were provided by collaborators in the United States, Italy and Spain. The prospective study material was composed of cDNA or gDNA derived from T cells, B-cell-depleted T cells, or PBMCs. The dataset comprised deeply sampled blood TCRbeta repertoires from subjects exposed to, actively infected with, or recovered from COVID-19. A freely available public database, intended as a resource for researchers studying the immune response to SARS-CoV-2, is where the repertoires were released. Samples came from the ongoing ImmuneRACE study (first 160 participants) plus 1,254 subjects from 6 global collaborators. The sample metadata nearly always contained a de-identified subject ID, COVID-19 status, age in years and sex. Where available, HLA class I and class II types were taken from metadata supplied by the sample provider and were not determined by assay-based typing.

The full study reports these points: The amount of clinical and demographic metadata varied by source and participant and was provided uncurated.

The immunoSEQ Assay, a bias-controlled multiplex PCR, was used to amplify TCRbeta CDR3 regions from genomic DNA. The source study handled its data this way. Nucleated cell counts per sample were estimated from amplification of reference gene primers within the assay. To quantify the absolute abundance of each unique TCRbeta CDR3 rearrangement, sequence reads were collapsed and filtered. For each sample, productive Simpson clonality was calculated as the square root of Simpson's diversity index across productive rearrangements. TCRdb stores this immuneACCESS table with in-frame sequences only. Part of the clones is absent; in the studies checked, under half of the shortfall reflects unresolved V genes, and no reason is known for the rest. V and J calls and clone size are as listed in that table; D and trimming were resolved from the DNA. Recorded for this sample are some 200,000 clones; around 86% of them occurred a single time. The ten top clones hold over 4.5% of the sample.

Sequenced: peripheral blood. The rearranged chain carries TRBV20-1 and TRBJ1-3, and possibly TRBD1, on 5 matching bases. This receptor was identified in an elderly man with acute or convalescent COVID-19. The DNA sequence is given as TGCAGTGCTAGTCGGATACTGCCGCTGGGGCCATCATGGTATTTT. This is translated as CSASRILPLGPSWYF.